This TCR beta chain comes out of a study of T cell responses to AZD1222 COVID-19 vaccine. Overall study: Whether given at about 4 or about 12 weeks, second doses were pooled. Points from the study as a whole: Rises in breadth and depth of Spike-specific TCRs came after two AZD1222 doses. Mostly white British, mostly female donors; authors suggested clonal diversity may be underestimated. Across spike, vaccine-associated CD4 TCRs were found, dominant at 160-218 and 743-854.

With respect to this clone: As yet, its antigen is unknown.

Germline V CDR1 and CDR2: SGHTA, FQGNSA. Trimming removed 1 base at V and 3 bases at J, with 13 bases between. The CDR3 is 16 residues long. The protocol was immunoSEQ multiplex PCR, while the TCRdb copy is restricted to in-frame clones and leaves out a portion. The sample holds some 130,000 clones, 80% to 90% seen once. The rearrangement uses TRBV7-2 and TRBJ1-3; tentatively, D is TRBD1 (6 bases). This receptor was identified in an adult in good health. The sample was peripheral blood, taken on day 0 of AZD1222 vaccination. This chain's CDR3 is CASSLEGGSIGNTIYF. In DNA, the CDR3 is TGTGCCAGCAGCTTAGAGGGGGGGTCTATTGGAAACACCATATATTTT.